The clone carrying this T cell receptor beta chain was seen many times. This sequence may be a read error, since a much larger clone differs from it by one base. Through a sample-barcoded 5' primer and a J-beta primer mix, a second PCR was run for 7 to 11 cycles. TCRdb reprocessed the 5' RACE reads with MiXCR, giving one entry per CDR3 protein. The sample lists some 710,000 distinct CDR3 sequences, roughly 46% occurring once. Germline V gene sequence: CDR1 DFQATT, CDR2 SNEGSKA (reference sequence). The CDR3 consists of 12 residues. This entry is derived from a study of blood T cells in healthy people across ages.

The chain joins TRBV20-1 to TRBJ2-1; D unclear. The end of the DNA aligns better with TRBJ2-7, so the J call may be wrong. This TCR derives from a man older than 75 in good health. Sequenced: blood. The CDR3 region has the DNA TGCAGTGCTAGAGGGTCCTACAATGAGCAGTACTTC. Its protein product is CSARGSYNEQYF.